These T cell receptor beta chains were read from a single sample in a study of Ad26.COV2.S vaccination and SARS-CoV-2 variants. Libraries were prepared by immunoSEQ multiplex PCR; TCRdb keeps only in-frame clonotypes and omits some of them. The sample carries 360,000 or so clones, around 91% recorded once. This specimen consisted of peripheral blood, obtained in a trial of Ad26.COV2.S vaccine versus placebo. Receptors originate from a person between 18 and 65 years old who received the Ad26.COV2.S COVID-19 vaccine or a placebo. CDR3s include the opening cysteine and the closing phenylalanine or tryptophan. D genes are given only for firm matches. Clone size is stated in some rows and not others, as once, few, many or a class when expanded.

D	V	size	J	CDR3	DNA
-	TRBV19	once	TRBJ2-7	CASRDPGHSSYEQYF	TGTGCCAGTAGGGATCCGGGACACAGCTCCTACGAGCAGTACTTC
-	TRBV27	-	TRBJ2-3	CASRRGDLDLSTDTQYF	TGTGCCAGCAGGAGAGGGGACCTCGATCTTAGCACAGATACGCAGTATTTT
-	TRBV4-1	-	TRBJ2-5	CASSQQGVETQYF	TGCGCCAGCAGCCAACAGGGTGTTGAGACCCAGTACTTC
-	TRBV7-3	-	TRBJ1-1	CASSFQVVNTEAFF	TGTGCCAGCAGCTTCCAGGTAGTGAACACTGAAGCTTTCTTT
TRBD1	TRBV10-3	-	TRBJ1-2	CAISDGRTGGVEGYGYTF	TGTGCCATCAGTGACGGACGGACAGGGGGCGTCGAAGGCTATGGCTACACCTTC
-	TRBV11-3	-	TRBJ2-2	CASSLDDNTGELFF	TGTGCCAGCAGCTTAGATGACAACACCGGGGAGCTGTTTTTT
-	TRBV4-1	-	TRBJ2-5	CASSLTVNGAGETQYF	TGCGCCAGCAGCCTAACCGTAAATGGGGCCGGAGAGACCCAGTACTTC
TRBD1	TRBV18	-	TRBJ1-6	CASSPGTGNSPLHF	TGTGCCAGCTCGCCCGGGACAGGGAATTCACCCCTCCACTTT
-	TRBV7-8	-	TRBJ2-1	CASTLPGSYNEQFF	TGTGCCAGCACCCTACCGGGCTCGTACAATGAGCAGTTCTTC
TRBD1	TRBV27	-	TRBJ2-7	CASSWTGGTYEQYF	TGTGCCAGCAGTTGGACAGGGGGGACCTACGAGCAGTACTTC
TRBD1	TRBV5-1	-	TRBJ1-1	CASSFGQGHNEAFF	TGCGCCAGCAGCTTCGGACAGGGACATAATGAAGCTTTCTTT
-	TRBV5-1	few	TRBJ2-2	CASSLDIPNTGELFF	TGCGCCAGCAGCCTGGACATCCCGAACACCGGGGAGCTGTTTTTT
-	TRBV7-8	-	TRBJ1-2	CASSLGAGANYGYTF	TGTGCCAGCAGCTTAGGGGCAGGCGCTAACTATGGCTACACCTTC
-	TRBV19	-	TRBJ2-7	CASKVGWGGEQYF	TGTGCCAGTAAGGTAGGGTGGGGCGGCGAGCAGTACTTC
-	TRBV5-5	-	TRBJ2-1	CASSLGWGRNEQFF	TGTGCCAGCAGCTTGGGCTGGGGCCGTAATGAGCAGTTCTTC
-	TRBV7-9	-	TRBJ2-7	CASSLARDYEQYF	TGTGCCAGCAGCTTAGCCCGGGACTACGAGCAGTACTTC
-	TRBV7-8	-	TRBJ2-3	CASSYLPGGRNTQYF	TGTGCCAGCAGCTACTTACCTGGTGGGAGAAATACGCAGTATTTT
-	TRBV13	-	TRBJ2-1	CASTMNPGASSYNEQFF	TGTGCCAGCACCATGAACCCCGGGGCTAGCTCCTACAATGAGCAGTTCTTC
-	TRBV19	few	TRBJ1-3	CASSKDSSGNTIYF	TGTGCCAGTAGTAAAGACAGCTCTGGAAACACCATATATTTT
TRBD1	TRBV9	-	TRBJ1-2	CASSADRVDYGYTF	TGTGCCAGCAGCGCCGACAGGGTTGACTATGGCTACACCTTC
-	TRBV25-1	-	TRBJ1-1	CASSEWGQNTEAFF	TGTGCCAGCAGTGAATGGGGACAGAACACTGAAGCTTTCTTT
-	TRBV7-9	-	TRBJ2-1	CASSTTSLQAIF	TGTGCCAGCAGCACCACTAGCCTTCAGGCAATCTTC
TRBD1	TRBV6-2/TRBV6-3	-	TRBJ1-2	CASSSGTGIGYTF	TGTGCCAGCAGCTCCGGGACAGGGATTGGCTACACCTTC
TRBD1	TRBV18	-	TRBJ2-7	CASSPQGRGPYEQYF	TGTGCCAGCTCACCACAAGGCAGGGGGCCCTACGAGCAGTACTTC
-	TRBV28	-	TRBJ2-7	CASSLSVPLSSYEQYF	TGTGCCAGCAGTTTATCGGTACCCCTAAGCTCCTACGAGCAGTACTTC
-	TRBV9	-	TRBJ2-1	CASSVAGPHGEQFF	TGTGCCAGCAGCGTAGCTGGCCCCCATGGGGAGCAGTTCTTC
-	TRBV4-3	-	TRBJ2-3	CASSQDAVGADTQYF	TGCGCCAGCAGCCAAGATGCAGTGGGGGCAGATACGCAGTATTTT
TRBD1	TRBV28	-	TRBJ1-4	CASSLPTGGKEKLFF	TGTGCCAGCAGTCTGCCTACAGGGGGCAAAGAAAAACTGTTTTTT
-	TRBV6-1	-	TRBJ1-6	CASSESPGLDSPLHF	TGTGCCAGCAGTGAAAGTCCAGGGTTGGATTCACCCCTCCACTTT
TRBD2	TRBV7-3	-	TRBJ2-1	CASSLTRAGVGGRSEQFF	TGTGCCAGCAGCTTAACTAGAGCGGGAGTAGGGGGTCGGAGTGAGCAGTTCTTC
-	TRBV6-6	once	TRBJ1-1	CASSYQGLNTEAFF	TGTGCCAGCAGTTATCAGGGCTTGAACACTGAAGCTTTCTTT
-	TRBV15	-	TRBJ1-1	CATSRKNTEAFF	TGTGCCACCAGCAGGAAGAACACTGAAGCTTTCTTT
-	TRBV28	-	TRBJ1-3	CASSFRGSAGNTIYF	TGTGCCAGCAGTTTCAGGGGTTCGGCTGGAAACACCATATATTTT
TRBD1	TRBV7-3	-	TRBJ2-5	CASSPISRGETQYF	TGTGCCAGCAGCCCAATCTCCAGGGGGGAGACCCAGTACTTC
-	TRBV7-9	-	TRBJ1-1	CASSLPLNTEAFF	TGTGCCAGCAGCCTCCCCCTGAACACTGAAGCTTTCTTT
TRBD1	TRBV2	once	TRBJ1-6	CASSQGDRYNSPLHF	TGTGCCAGCAGCCAGGGGGACCGATATAATTCACCCCTCCACTTT
-	TRBV6-5	once	TRBJ2-5	CASSSPQGWGETQYF	TGTGCCAGCAGTTCACCTCAGGGGTGGGGAGAGACCCAGTACTTC
-	TRBV29-1	-	TRBJ1-1	CSVEGGRLTGWTEAFF	TGCAGCGTTGAAGGGGGCCGATTGACAGGTTGGACTGAAGCTTTCTTT
-	TRBV6-5	-	TRBJ2-7	CASSYRGGKDYEQYF	TGTGCCAGCAGTTACAGGGGGGGGAAGGACTACGAGCAGTACTTC
-	TRBV4-2	-	TRBJ2-3	CASSQDRVPGTQYF	TGTGCCAGCAGCCAAGATAGGGTTCCGGGGACGCAGTATTTT